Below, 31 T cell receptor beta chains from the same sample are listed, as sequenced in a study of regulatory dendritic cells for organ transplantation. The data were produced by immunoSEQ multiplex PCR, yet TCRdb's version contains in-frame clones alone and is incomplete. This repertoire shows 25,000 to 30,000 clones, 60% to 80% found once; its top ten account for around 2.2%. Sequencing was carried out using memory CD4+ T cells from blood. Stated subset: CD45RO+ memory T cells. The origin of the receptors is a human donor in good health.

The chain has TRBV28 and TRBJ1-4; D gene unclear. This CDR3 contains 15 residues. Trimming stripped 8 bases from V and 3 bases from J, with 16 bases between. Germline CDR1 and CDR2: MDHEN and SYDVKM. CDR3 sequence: CASGVSFAANEKLFF. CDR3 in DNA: TGTGCCAGCGGGGTTTCGTTTGCGGCTAATGAAAAACTGTTTTTT.

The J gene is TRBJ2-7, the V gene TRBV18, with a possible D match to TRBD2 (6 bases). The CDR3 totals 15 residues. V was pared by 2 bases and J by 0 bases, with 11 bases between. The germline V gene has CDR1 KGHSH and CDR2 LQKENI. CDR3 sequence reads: CASSPSWRDSYEQYF. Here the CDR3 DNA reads TGTGCCAGCTCACCAAGTTGGCGGGACTCCTACGAGCAGTACTTC.

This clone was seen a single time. Here the CDR3 reads CASRLARERESYEQYF. CDR3 DNA sequence: TGTGCAAGTCGCTTAGCGCGAGAGCGGGAGTCCTACGAGCAGTACTTC. The chain carries TRBV12-2 and TRBJ2-7; TRBD2, the D gene given by the table, was not confirmed from the DNA. TRBV12-2 has pseudogene status. The CDR3 sequence is 16 residues long.

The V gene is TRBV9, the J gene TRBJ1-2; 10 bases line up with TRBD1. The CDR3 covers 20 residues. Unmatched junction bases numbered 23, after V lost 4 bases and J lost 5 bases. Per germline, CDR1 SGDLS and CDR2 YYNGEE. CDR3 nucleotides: TGTGCCAGCAGCCCCTCATGGGGGGGGGACAGGGGAAGAAGAGGATATGGCTACACCTTC. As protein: CASSPSWGGDRGRRGYGYTF. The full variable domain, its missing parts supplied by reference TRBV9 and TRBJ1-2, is DSGVTQTPKHLITATGQRVTLRCSPRSGDLSVYWYQQSLDQGLQFLIQYYNGEERAKGNILERFSAQQFPDLHSELNLSSLELGDSALYFCASSPSWGGDRGRRGYGYTFGSGTRLTVV.

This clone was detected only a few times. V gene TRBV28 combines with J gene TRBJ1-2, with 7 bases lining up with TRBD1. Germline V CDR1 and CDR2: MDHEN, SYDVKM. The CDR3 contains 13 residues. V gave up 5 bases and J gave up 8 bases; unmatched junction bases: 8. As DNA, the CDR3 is TGTGCCAGCAGTCTACAGGGGTTCAAAGGCTACACCTTC. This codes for CASSLQGFKGYTF.

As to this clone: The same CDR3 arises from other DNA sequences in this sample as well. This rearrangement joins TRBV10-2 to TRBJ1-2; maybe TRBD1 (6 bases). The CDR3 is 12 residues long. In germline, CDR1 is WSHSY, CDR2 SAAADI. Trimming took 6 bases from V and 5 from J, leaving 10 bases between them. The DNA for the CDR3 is TGCGCCAGCAGGACGGACAGTTATGGCTACACCTTC. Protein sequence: CASRTDSYGYTF.

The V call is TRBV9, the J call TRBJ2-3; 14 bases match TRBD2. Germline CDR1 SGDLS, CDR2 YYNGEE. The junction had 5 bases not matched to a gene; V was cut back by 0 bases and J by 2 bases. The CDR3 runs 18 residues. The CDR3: CASSVVGLAGGFTDTQYF. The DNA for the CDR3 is TGTGCCAGCAGCGTAGTAGGACTAGCGGGGGGATTCACAGATACGCAGTATTTT.

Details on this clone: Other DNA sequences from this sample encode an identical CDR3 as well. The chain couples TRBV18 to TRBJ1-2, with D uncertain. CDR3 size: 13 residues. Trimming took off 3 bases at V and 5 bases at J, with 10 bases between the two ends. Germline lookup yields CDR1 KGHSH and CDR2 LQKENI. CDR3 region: CASSPELSYGYTF. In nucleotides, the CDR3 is TGTGCCAGCTCACCTGAGTTATCTTATGGCTACACCTTC.

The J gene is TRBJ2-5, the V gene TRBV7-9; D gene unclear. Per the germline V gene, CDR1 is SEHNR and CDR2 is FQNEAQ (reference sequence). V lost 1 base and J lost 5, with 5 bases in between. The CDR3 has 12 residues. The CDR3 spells CASSLVDETQYF. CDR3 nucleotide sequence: TGTGCCAGCAGCTTAGTCGACGAGACCCAGTACTTC.

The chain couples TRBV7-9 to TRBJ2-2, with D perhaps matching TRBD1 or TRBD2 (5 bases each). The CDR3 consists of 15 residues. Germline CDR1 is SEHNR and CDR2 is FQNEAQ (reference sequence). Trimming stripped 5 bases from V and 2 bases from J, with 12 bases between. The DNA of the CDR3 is TGTGCCAGCAGCGTACGAGGGGTCAACACCGGGGAGCTGTTTTTT. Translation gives CASSVRGVNTGELFF. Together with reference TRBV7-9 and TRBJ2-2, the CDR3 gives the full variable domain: DTGVSQNPRHKITKRGQNVTFRCDPISEHNRLYWYRQTLGQGPEFLTYFQNEAQLEKSRLLSDRFSAERPKGSFSTLEIQRTEQGDSAMYLCASSVRGVNTGELFFGEGSRLTVL.

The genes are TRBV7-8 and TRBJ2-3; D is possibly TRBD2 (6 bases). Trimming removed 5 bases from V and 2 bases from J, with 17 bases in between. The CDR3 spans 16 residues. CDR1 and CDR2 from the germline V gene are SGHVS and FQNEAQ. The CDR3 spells CASSARLDRHTDTQYF. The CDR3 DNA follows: TGTGCCAGCAGCGCCAGACTAGACAGACACACAGATACGCAGTATTTT.

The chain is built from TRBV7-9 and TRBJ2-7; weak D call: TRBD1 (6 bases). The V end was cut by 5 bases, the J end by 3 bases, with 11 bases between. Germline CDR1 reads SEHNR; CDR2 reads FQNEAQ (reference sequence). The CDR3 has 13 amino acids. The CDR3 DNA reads TGTGCCAGCAGCCTCGACAGGATCTACGAGCAGTACTTC. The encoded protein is CASSLDRIYEQYF.

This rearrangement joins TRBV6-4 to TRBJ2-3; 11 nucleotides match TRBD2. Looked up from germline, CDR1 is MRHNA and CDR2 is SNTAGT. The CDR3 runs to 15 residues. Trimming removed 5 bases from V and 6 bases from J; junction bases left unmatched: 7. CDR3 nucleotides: TGTGCCAGCAGTCCTAGCGGGGGGCCCGGGGATACGCAGTATTTT. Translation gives CASSPSGGPGDTQYF.

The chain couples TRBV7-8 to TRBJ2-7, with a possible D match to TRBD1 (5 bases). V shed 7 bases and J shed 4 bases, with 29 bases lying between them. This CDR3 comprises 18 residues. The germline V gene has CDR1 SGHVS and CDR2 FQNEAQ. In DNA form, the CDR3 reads TGTGCCAGCACCGCTTCCGGTAGGCAGGGTGGTTCTATGTACGAGCAGTACTTC. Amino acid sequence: CASTASGRQGGSMYEQYF.

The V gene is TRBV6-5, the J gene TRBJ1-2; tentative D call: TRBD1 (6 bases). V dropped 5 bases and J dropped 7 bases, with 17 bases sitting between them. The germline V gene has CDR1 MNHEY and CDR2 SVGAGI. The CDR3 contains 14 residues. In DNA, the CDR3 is TGTGCCAGCAGTACTCAAGGGGGGAGAGGTGGCTACACCTTC. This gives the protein CASSTQGGRGGYTF.

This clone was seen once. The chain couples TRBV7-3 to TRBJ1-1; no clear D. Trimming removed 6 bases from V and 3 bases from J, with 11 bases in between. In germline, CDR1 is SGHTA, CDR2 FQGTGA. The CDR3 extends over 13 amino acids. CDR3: CASRLTVDTEAFF. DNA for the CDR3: TGTGCCAGCAGACTAACAGTGGACACTGAAGCTTTCTTT.

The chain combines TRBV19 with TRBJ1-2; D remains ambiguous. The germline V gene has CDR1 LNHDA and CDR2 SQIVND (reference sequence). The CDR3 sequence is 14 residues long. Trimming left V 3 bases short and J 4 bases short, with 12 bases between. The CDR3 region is CASSIPDGFYGYTF. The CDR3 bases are TGTGCCAGTAGTATCCCCGATGGGTTCTATGGCTACACCTTC.

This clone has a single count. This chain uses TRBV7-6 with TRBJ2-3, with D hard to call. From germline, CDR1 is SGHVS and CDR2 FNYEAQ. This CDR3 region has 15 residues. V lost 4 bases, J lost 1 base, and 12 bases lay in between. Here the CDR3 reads CASSSDIRGTDTQYF. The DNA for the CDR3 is TGTGCCAGCAGCTCTGACATCCGCGGCACAGATACGCAGTATTTT.

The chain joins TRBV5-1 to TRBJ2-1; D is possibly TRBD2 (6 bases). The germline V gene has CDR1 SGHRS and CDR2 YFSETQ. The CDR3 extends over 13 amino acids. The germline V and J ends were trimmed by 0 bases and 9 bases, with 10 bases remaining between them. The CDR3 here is CASSLAGEGEQFF. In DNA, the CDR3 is TGCGCCAGCAGCTTGGCGGGAGAGGGTGAGCAGTTCTTC.

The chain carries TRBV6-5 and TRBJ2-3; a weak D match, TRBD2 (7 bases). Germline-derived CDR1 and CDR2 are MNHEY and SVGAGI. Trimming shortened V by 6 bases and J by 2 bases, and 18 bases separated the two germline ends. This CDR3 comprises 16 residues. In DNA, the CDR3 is TGTGCCAGCAGCTACCGGGGGGCAACTTCCACAGATACGCAGTATTTT. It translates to CASSYRGATSTDTQYF.

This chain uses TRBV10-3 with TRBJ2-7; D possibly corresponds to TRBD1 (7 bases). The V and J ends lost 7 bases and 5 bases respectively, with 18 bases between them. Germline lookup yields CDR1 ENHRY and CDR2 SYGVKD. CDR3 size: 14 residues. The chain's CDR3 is CAINTDSRGDEQYF. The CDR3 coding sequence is TGTGCCATCAACACAGACAGCAGGGGGGACGAGCAGTACTTC.

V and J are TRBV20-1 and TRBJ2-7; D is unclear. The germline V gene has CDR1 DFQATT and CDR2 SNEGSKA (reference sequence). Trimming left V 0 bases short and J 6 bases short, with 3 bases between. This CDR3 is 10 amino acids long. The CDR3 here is CSAREREQYF. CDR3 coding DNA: TGCAGTGCTAGAGAGCGCGAGCAGTACTTC.

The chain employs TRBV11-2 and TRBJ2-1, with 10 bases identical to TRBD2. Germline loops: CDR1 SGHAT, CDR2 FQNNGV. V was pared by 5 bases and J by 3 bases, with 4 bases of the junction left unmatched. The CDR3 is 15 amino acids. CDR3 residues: CASSRSSGGYNEQFF. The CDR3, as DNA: TGTGCCAGCAGCCGGTCTAGCGGGGGCTACAATGAGCAGTTCTTC.

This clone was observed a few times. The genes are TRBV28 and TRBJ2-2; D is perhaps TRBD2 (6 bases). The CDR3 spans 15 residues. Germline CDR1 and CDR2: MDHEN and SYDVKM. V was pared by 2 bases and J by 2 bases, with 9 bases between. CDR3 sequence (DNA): TGTGCCAGCAGTTTAGGAGGGGTTAACACCGGGGAGCTGTTTTTT. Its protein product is CASSLGGVNTGELFF. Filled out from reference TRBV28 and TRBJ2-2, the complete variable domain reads DVKVTQSSRYLVKRTGEKVFLECVQDMDHENMFWYRQDPGLGLRLIYFSYDVKMKEKGDIPEGYSVSREKKERFSLILESASTNQTSMYLCASSLGGVNTGELFFGEGSRLTVL.

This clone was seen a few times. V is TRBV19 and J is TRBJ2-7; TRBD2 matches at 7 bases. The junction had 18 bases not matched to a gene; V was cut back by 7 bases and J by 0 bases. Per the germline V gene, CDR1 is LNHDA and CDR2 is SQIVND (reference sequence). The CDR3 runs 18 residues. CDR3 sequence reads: CASTVRPRWRGYSYEQYF. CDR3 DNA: TGTGCCAGTACCGTAAGGCCCCGGTGGCGGGGGTACTCCTACGAGCAGTACTTC.

CDR3 sequence reads: CASSQVVGVGTGYYEQYF. The CDR3 nucleotides are TGCGCCAGCAGCCAAGTAGTAGGTGTCGGGACAGGGTACTACGAGCAGTACTTC. The rearrangement uses TRBV4-3 and TRBJ2-7; 9 positions match TRBD1. The germline CDR1 and CDR2 sequences are LGHNA and YSLEER. This CDR3 contains 18 residues. Trimming took 1 base from V and 3 from J; bases not matched to a gene: 13.

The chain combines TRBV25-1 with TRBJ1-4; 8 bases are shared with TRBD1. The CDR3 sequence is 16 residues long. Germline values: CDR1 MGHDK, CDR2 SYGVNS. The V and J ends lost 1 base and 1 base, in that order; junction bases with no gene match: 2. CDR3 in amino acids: CASSELTGGTNEKLFF. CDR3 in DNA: TGTGCCAGCAGTGAATTAACAGGGGGAACTAATGAAAAACTGTTTTTT.

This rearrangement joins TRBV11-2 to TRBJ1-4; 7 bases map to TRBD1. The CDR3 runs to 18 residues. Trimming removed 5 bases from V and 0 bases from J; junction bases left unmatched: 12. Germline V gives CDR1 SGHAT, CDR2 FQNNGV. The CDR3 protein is CASSTYIQGMTTNEKLFF. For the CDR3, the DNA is TGTGCCAGCAGCACCTACATACAGGGGATGACAACTAATGAAAAACTGTTTTTT.

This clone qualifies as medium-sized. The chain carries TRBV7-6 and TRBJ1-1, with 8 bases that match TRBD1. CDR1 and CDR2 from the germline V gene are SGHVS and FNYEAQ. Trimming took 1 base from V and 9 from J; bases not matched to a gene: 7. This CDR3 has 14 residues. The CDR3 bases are TGTGCCAGCAGCTTAGATCGGGACAGGAACAAAGCTTTCTTT. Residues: CASSLDRDRNKAFF.

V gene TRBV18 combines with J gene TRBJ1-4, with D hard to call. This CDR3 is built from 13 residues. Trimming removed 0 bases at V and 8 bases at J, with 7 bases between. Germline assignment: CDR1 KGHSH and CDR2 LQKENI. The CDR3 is CASSPPGYEKLFF. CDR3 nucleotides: TGTGCCAGCTCACCACCGGGTTACGAAAAACTGTTTTTT.

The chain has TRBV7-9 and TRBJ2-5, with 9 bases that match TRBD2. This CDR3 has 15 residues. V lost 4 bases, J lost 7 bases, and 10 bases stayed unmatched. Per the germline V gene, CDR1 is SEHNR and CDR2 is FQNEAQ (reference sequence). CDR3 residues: CASSSRLADGGTQYF. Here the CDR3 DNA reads TGTGCCAGCAGCTCGAGACTAGCGGACGGTGGGACCCAGTACTTC. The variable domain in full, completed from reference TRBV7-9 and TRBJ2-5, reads DTGVSQNPRHKITKRGQNVTFRCDPISEHNRLYWYRQTLGQGPEFLTYFQNEAQLEKSRLLSDRFSAERPKGSFSTLEIQRTEQGDSAMYLCASSSRLADGGTQYFGPGTRLLVL.